The sequence of this T cell receptor (beta chain) was determined in a study of CD8 T cells in Susac syndrome. An input of about 0.5 to 1 ug of RNA was subjected to reverse transcription using random hexamers. One entry per CDR3 protein, called by TCRdb with MiXCR from the immunoSEQ multiplex PCR reads. The table records 160,000 or so distinct CDR3 sequences, 85% to 95% of them present only once. The TCR originated in a human donor with Susac syndrome. The source material was CD4+ T cells from PBMCs.

The CDR3 nucleotides read TGCAGCGTTGCGACAGGGGCCAACTATGGCTACACCTTC. Amino acids: CSVATGANYGYTF. The chain uses TRBV29-1 and TRBJ1-2, with TRBD1 identical over 8 bases. The CDR3 is 13 residues long. V shed 4 bases and J 2 bases; nucleotides not matched to a gene: 3. The germline V gene has CDR1 SQVTM and CDR2 ANQGSEA.